A single sample gave rise to the 23 T cell receptor beta chains below, sequenced in a study of cytomegalovirus exposure and HLA in healthy donors. Sequenced by immunoSEQ multiplex PCR; TCRdb stores in-frame clones only, minus some. This repertoire shows about 70,000 clones, about 93% found once; its top ten account for about 1.6%. The material sequenced was PBMCs. These receptors were taken from a young man in good health and CMV-seropositive.

The V gene is TRBV27, the J gene TRBJ1-5; D possibly corresponds to TRBD1 (5 bases). This CDR3 contains 12 residues. V lost 11 bases, J lost 1 base, and 9 bases lay in between. CDR1 and CDR2 (germline): MNHEY, SMNVEV (reference sequence). The CDR3 region has the DNA TGTGCCTCGAGACAGAGCAATCAGCCCCAGCATTTT. Amino acids: CASRQSNQPQHF.

V is TRBV28 and J is TRBJ2-7; TRBD1 agrees at 11 bases. CDR3 length: 13 residues. The V segment lost 11 bases and the J segment 4 bases; nucleotides outside the gene matches: 7. Germline-derived CDR1 and CDR2 are MDHEN and SYDVKM. The CDR3, as DNA: TGTGCCTCCGGGACAGGGGGTAGATACGAGCAGTACTTC. Amino acids: CASGTGGRYEQYF.

The chain recombines TRBV7-9 with TRBJ1-1; D possibly corresponds to TRBD1 (5 bases). Trimming cost V 2 bases and J 3 bases, with 19 bases left between them. The length of the CDR3 is 17 residues. Germline assignment: CDR1 SEHNR and CDR2 FQNEAQ (reference sequence). CDR3 DNA sequence: TGTGCCAGCAGCTTAACCCGGAGGAGTGGGGGGGACACTGAAGCTTTCTTT. Translation: CASSLTRRSGGDTEAFF.

As to this clone: A read error may produce the germline difference seen at one junction end. This sequence joins TRBV7-7 and TRBJ2-2; 13 bases line up with TRBD2. The germline V gene encodes CDR1 SSHAT and CDR2 FNYEAQ (reference sequence). The CDR3 is 17 amino acids. CDR3 coding DNA: TGTGCTAGCAGCTCGGGGACTAGCGGGATGAAGACCGGGGAGCTGTTTTTT. Translation: CASSSGTSGMKTGELFF. Drawing the rest from reference TRBV7-7 and TRBJ2-2, the complete variable domain is GAGVSQSPRYKVTKRGQDVTLRCDPISSHATLYWYQQALGQGPEFLTYFNYEAQPDKSGLPSDRFSAERPEGSISTLTIQRTEQRDSAMYRCASSSGTSGMKTGELFFGEGSRLTVL.

The genes are TRBV13 and TRBJ2-5; perhaps TRBD1 as D (5 bases). Germline CDR1 is PRHDT and CDR2 is FYEKMQ (reference sequence). V was pared by 0 bases and J by 4 bases, with 9 bases between. The CDR3 extends over 14 amino acids. CDR3 sequence (DNA): TGTGCCAGCAGCTTAGGGACAGACCTAGAGACCCAGTACTTC. Translation gives CASSLGTDLETQYF.

The chain combines TRBV19 with TRBJ1-5; perhaps TRBD1 as D (5 bases). Germline CDR1 LNHDA, CDR2 SQIVND (reference sequence). The V gene lost 4 bases and the J gene lost 1 base, with 14 bases spanning the gap. The CDR3 consists of 16 residues. The chain's CDR3 is CASSTVGGYSNQPQHF. CDR3 nucleotide sequence: TGTGCCAGTAGTACCGTGGGGGGGTACAGCAATCAGCCCCAGCATTTT.

CDR3 sequence (DNA): TGCGCCAGCAGCCGACAGGGGGTCGTACTCTCTGGAAACACCATATATTTT. This encodes CASSRQGVVLSGNTIYF. The chain combines TRBV4-1 with TRBJ1-3; TRBD1 agrees at 9 bases. The CDR3 spans 17 residues. The ends lost 4 bases at V and 0 bases at J; junction bases unmatched: 7. The germline V gene encodes CDR1 MGHRA and CDR2 YSYEKL.

The J gene is TRBJ1-5, the V gene TRBV10-3, with no clear D. V was pared by 0 bases and J by 6 bases, with 12 bases between. The CDR3 consists of 15 residues. The germline V gene has CDR1 ENHRY and CDR2 SYGVKD. CDR3 sequence: CAISESGPSGQPQHF. In DNA, the CDR3 is TGTGCCATCAGTGAGTCGGGCCCCTCTGGTCAGCCCCAGCATTTT.

The chain employs TRBV21-1 and TRBJ2-5; no check of the table's D call, TRBD1, against the DNA was made. TRBV21-1 corresponds to a pseudogene. This CDR3 comprises 14 residues. CDR3 loop: CASSKGTGQETQYF. Here the CDR3 DNA reads TGTGCCAGCAGCAAAGGGACAGGGCAAGAGACCCAGTACTTC.

The DNA of the CDR3 is TGTGCCAGCAGTTTATCTAGTTGGAGCAATCAGCCCCAGCATTTT. Its translation: CASSLSSWSNQPQHF. The chain couples TRBV6-1 to TRBJ1-5; the D is unclear. The CDR3 length is 15 residues. V lost 5 bases and J 1 base, leaving 12 bases between the germline ends. Germline CDR1 reads MNHNS; CDR2 reads SASEGT.

V is TRBV10-3 and J is TRBJ2-1, with D maybe TRBD2 (5 bases). The CDR3 runs to 16 residues. V shed 6 bases and J shed 0 bases, with 15 bases lying between them. Per the germline V gene, CDR1 is ENHRY and CDR2 is SYGVKD. This CDR3 is CAISGLAPSSYNEQFF. The CDR3 DNA follows: TGTGCCATCAGCGGACTGGCGCCCAGCTCCTACAATGAGCAGTTCTTC.

This sequence joins TRBV13 and TRBJ2-1; 9 nucleotides align to TRBD1. The ends lost 4 bases at V and 1 base at J; junction bases unmatched: 8. CDR1 and CDR2 from the germline V gene are PRHDT and FYEKMQ (reference sequence). CDR3 size: 17 residues. CDR3 DNA: TGTGCCAGCAGCTGGAGGGGGACAGGGAGTTCCTACAATGAGCAGTTCTTC. Translated: CASSWRGTGSSYNEQFF.

The CDR3 region has the DNA TGTGCCAGCAGTGTCCGACTAGCGGGAGTATTAAGGGATACGCAGTATTTT. Encoded protein: CASSVRLAGVLRDTQYF. V is TRBV2 and J is TRBJ2-3, with 12 bases matching TRBD2. CDR1 and CDR2 (germline): SNHLY, FYNNEI. The J segment lost 6 bases and the V segment lost 4 bases, leaving 11 bases of the junction unmatched. This CDR3 is 17 amino acids long. The entire variable domain, with the rest obtained from reference TRBV2 and TRBJ2-3, is as follows: EPEVTQTPSHQVTQMGQEVILRCVPISNHLYFYWYRQILGQKVEFLVSFYNNEISEKSEIFDDQFSVERPDGSNFTLKIRSTKLEDSAMYFCASSVRLAGVLRDTQYFGPGTRLTVL.

The chain has TRBV19 and TRBJ2-7; TRBD1 matches 10 bases. The J segment lost 3 bases and the V segment lost 7 bases, leaving 3 bases of the junction unmatched. The germline CDR1 and CDR2 sequences are LNHDA and SQIVND (reference sequence). The CDR3 spans 13 residues. The CDR3 sequence is CASKGQGFYEQYF. The CDR3 nucleotides read TGTGCCAGTAAGGGACAGGGGTTCTACGAGCAGTACTTC.

V is TRBV27 and J is TRBJ1-1; a weak D match, TRBD1 (5 bases). Looked up from germline, CDR1 is MNHEY and CDR2 is SMNVEV (reference sequence). This CDR3 contains 15 residues. With 0 bases removed from V and 7 bases from J, the gap between germline ends came to 15 bases. The CDR3 region is CASSLSSGHDSEAFF. The CDR3 DNA is TGTGCCAGCAGTTTATCCTCAGGTCACGACAGTGAAGCTTTCTTT.

The chain joins TRBV5-1 to TRBJ2-1; TRBD1 matches at 9 bases. Germline V gives CDR1 SGHRS, CDR2 YFSETQ. Germline trimming cut 4 bases from V and 3 bases from J; bases unmatched to any gene: 11. The CDR3 sequence is 17 residues long. The chain's CDR3 is CASSHLPPGQGYNEQFF. DNA for the CDR3: TGCGCCAGCAGCCATCTCCCCCCGGGACAGGGCTACAATGAGCAGTTCTTC.

This chain joins TRBV2 and TRBJ2-2, with 15 bases identical to TRBD2. Germline CDR1 is SNHLY and CDR2 is FYNNEI. V lost 8 bases, J lost 7 bases, and 5 bases stayed unmatched. CDR3 size: 15 residues. CDR3 loop: CASSGLAGGNGELFF. In DNA, the CDR3 is TGTGCCAGCTCCGGACTAGCGGGAGGGAACGGGGAGCTGTTTTTT.

The V call is TRBV9, the J call TRBJ2-3; TRBD2 agrees at 13 bases. Germline lookup yields CDR1 SGDLS and CDR2 YYNGEE. V shed 4 bases and J 1 base; nucleotides not matched to a gene: 12. The CDR3 is 19 amino acids. CDR3 DNA sequence: TGTGCCAGCAGCCCCGGACTAGCGGGAGCTGGGCGAGGCACAGATACGCAGTATTTT. It translates to CASSPGLAGAGRGTDTQYF.

The rearrangement joins TRBV5-6 to TRBJ2-3; possible D gene TRBD2, 5 bases. Looked up from germline, CDR1 is SGHDT and CDR2 is YYEEEE. V was shortened by 0 bases and J by 3 bases, with 17 bases between the two germline ends. The CDR3 is 17 residues long. The CDR3 loop reads CASSLVANADLTDTQYF. The CDR3 nucleotides are TGTGCCAGCAGCTTGGTAGCGAACGCCGACCTTACAGATACGCAGTATTTT.

The CDR3 sequence is CASSQGGRTEAFF. In nucleotides, the CDR3 is TGCGCCAGCAGCCAAGGAGGGCGGACTGAAGCTTTCTTT. J is TRBJ1-1 and V is TRBV4-1, with D uncertain. V was trimmed by 1 base and J by 5 bases, leaving 8 bases between them. Germline CDR1 MGHRA, CDR2 YSYEKL. The CDR3 spans 13 residues.

V and J are TRBV19 and TRBJ2-2; 9 bases match TRBD2. The V gene end was trimmed by 3 bases and the J gene end by 7 bases; junction bases not matched to a gene: 6. Germline CDR1 LNHDA, CDR2 SQIVND (reference sequence). CDR3 length equals 15 residues. The DNA for the CDR3 is TGTGCCAGTAGTATCTTAGCGGGAGTCATCGGGGAGCTGTTTTTT. Translation: CASSILAGVIGELFF.

The chain employs TRBV5-1 and TRBJ2-7, with 9 positions matching TRBD1. The ends lost 8 bases at V and 6 bases at J; junction bases unmatched: 9. This CDR3 contains 13 residues. Looked up from germline, CDR1 is SGHRS and CDR2 is YFSETQ. CDR3 in DNA: TGCGCCAGTGGACAGGGGATGTTGAGCGAGCAGTACTTC. Protein product: CASGQGMLSEQYF.

The chain has TRBV6-5 and TRBJ2-7; 10 bases are a match to TRBD2. There are 15 residues in the CDR3. The germline V gene encodes CDR1 MNHEY and CDR2 SVGAGI. Trimming removed 5 bases from V and 2 bases from J; junction bases left unmatched: 6. CDR3 region: CASSASGRGTYEQYF. CDR3 nucleotide sequence: TGTGCCAGCAGTGCCAGCGGGAGGGGTACCTACGAGCAGTACTTC.